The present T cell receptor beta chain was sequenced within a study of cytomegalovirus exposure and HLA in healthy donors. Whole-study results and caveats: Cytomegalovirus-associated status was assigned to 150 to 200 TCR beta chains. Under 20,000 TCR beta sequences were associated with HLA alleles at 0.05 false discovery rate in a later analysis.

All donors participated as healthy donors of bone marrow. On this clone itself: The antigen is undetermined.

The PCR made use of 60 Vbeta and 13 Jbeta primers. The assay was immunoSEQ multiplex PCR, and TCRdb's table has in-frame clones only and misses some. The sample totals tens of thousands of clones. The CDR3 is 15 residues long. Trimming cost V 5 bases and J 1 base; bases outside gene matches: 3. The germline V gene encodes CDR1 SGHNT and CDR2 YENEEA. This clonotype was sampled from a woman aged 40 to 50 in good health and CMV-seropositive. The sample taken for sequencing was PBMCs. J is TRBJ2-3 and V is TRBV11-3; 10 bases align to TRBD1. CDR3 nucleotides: TGTGCCAGCAGCAAAGGGACAGGGGGCACAGATACGCAGTATTTT. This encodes CASSKGTGGTDTQYF.